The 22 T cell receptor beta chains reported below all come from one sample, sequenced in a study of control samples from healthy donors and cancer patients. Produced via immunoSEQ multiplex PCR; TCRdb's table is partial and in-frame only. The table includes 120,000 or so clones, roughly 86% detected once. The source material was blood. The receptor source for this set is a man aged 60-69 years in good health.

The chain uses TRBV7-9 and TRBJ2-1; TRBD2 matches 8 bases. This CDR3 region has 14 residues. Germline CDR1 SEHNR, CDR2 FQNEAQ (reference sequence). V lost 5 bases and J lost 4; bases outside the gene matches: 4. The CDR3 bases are TGTGCCAGCAGCCGAATAGCGGGGTACAATGAGCAGTTCTTC. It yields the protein CASSRIAGYNEQFF.

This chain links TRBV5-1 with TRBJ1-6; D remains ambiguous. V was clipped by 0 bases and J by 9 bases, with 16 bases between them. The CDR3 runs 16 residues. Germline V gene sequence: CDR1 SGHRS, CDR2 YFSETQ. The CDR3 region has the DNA TGCGCCAGCAGCTTGGCCCAGGCAGGAGGGAGTTCACCCCTCCACTTT. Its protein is CASSLAQAGGSSPLHF.

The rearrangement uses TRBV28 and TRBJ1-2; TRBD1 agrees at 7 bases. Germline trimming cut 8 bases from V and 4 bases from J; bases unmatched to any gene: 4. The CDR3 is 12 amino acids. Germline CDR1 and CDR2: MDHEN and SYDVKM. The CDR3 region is CASQRQGYGYTF. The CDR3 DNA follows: TGTGCCAGCCAGCGACAGGGCTATGGCTACACCTTC.

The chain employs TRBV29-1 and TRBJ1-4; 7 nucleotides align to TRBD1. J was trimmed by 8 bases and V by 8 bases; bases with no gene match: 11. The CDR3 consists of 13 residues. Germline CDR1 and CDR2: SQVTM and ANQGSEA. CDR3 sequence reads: CSFYEQGNEKLFF. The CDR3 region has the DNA TGCAGCTTTTATGAACAGGGGAACGAAAAACTGTTTTTT.

CDR3 nucleotide sequence: TGTGCCAGCAGAAAGGGTTCGGGGGGCTACACCTTC. It specifies CASRKGSGGYTF. The J gene is TRBJ1-2, the V gene TRBV6-5; D unclear. CDR1 and CDR2 (germline): MNHEY, SVGAGI. The ends were cut back, 6 bases at V and 8 bases at J, with 13 bases in the middle. This CDR3 contains 12 residues.

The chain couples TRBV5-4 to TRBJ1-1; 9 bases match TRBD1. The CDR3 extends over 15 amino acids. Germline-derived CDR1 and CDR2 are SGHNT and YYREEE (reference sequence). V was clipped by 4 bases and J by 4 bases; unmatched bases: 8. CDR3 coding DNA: TGTGCCAGCAGCCTGAGACAGGGGGGGGGCACTGAAGCTTTCTTT. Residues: CASSLRQGGGTEAFF.

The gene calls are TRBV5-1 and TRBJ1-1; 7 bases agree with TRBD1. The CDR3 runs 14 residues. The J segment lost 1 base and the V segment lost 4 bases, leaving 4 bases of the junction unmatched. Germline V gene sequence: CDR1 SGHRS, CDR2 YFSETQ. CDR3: CASSRRQGNTEAFF. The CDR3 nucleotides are TGCGCCAGCAGCAGACGACAGGGGAACACTGAAGCTTTCTTT.

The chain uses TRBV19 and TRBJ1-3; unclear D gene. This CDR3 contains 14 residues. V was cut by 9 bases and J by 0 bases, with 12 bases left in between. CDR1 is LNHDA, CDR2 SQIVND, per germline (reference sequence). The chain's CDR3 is CASLPGVSGNTIYF. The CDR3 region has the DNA TGTGCCAGCCTCCCCGGCGTCTCTGGAAACACCATATATTTT.

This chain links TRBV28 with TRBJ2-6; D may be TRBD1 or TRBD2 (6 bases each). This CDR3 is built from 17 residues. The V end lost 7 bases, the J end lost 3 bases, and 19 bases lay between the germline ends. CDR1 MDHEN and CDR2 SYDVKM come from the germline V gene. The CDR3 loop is CASTLLGGQYGANVLTF. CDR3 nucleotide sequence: TGTGCCAGCACCCTTCTAGGGGGGCAGTATGGGGCCAACGTCCTGACTTTC.

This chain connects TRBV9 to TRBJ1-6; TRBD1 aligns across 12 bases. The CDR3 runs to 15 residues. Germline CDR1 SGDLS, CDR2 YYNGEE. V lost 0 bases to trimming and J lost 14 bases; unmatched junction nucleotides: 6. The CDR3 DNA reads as TGTGCCAGCAGCGTAGGAGGGACAGGGGGCACGGCCCTCCACTTT. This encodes CASSVGGTGGTALHF.

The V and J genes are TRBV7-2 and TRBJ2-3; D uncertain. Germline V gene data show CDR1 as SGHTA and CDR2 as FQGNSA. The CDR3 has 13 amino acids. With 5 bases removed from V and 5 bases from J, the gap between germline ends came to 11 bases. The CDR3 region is CASSLAGVDTQYF. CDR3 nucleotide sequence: TGTGCCAGCAGCCTCGCCGGAGTAGATACGCAGTATTTT.

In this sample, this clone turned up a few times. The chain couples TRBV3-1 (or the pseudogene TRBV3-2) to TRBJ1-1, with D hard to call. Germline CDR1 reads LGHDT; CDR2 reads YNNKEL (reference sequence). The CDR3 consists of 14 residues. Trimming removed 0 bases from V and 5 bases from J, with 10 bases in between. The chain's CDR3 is CASSQDARPTEAFF. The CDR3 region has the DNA TGTGCCAGCAGCCAAGATGCGAGACCAACTGAAGCTTTCTTT.

CDR3 nucleotides: TGTGCCAGCAGACTAACAGGGAACACTGAAGCTTTCTTT. As protein: CASRLTGNTEAFF. V and J are TRBV28 and TRBJ1-1, with a tentative D call TRBD1 (5 bases). Trimming left V 6 bases short and J 1 base short, with 9 bases between. This CDR3 spans 13 amino acids. Germline V gene data show CDR1 as MDHEN and CDR2 as SYDVKM. The full variable domain, its missing parts supplied by reference TRBV28 and TRBJ1-1, is DVKVTQSSRYLVKRTGEKVFLECVQDMDHENMFWYRQDPGLGLRLIYFSYDVKMKEKGDIPEGYSVSREKKERFSLILESASTNQTSMYLCASRLTGNTEAFFGQGTRLTVV.

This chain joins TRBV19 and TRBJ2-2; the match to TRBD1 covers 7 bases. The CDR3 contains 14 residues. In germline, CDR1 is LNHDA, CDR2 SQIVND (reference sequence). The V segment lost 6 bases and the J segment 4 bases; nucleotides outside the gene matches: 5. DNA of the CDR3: TGTGCCAGTAGAAAGGGGGCGGCCACCGGGGAGCTGTTTTTT. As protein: CASRKGAATGELFF.

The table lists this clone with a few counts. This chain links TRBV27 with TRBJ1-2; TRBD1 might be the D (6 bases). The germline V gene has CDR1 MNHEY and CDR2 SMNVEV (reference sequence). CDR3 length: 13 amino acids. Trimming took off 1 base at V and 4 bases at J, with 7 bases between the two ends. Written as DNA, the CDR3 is TGTGCCAGCAGTTTATTGACAGGCTATGGCTACACCTTC. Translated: CASSLLTGYGYTF.

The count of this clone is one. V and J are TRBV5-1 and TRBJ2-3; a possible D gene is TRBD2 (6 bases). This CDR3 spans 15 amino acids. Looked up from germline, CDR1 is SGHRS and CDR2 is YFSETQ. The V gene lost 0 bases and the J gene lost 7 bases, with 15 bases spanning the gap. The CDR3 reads CASSLVLREVNTQYF. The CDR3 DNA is TGCGCCAGCAGCTTGGTCTTAAGGGAGGTGAATACGCAGTATTTT.

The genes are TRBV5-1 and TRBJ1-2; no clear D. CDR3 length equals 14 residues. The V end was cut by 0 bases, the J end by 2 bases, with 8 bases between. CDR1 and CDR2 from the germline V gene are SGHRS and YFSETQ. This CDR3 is CASSLGGENYGYTF. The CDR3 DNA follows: TGCGCCAGCAGCTTGGGGGGAGAAAACTATGGCTACACCTTC.

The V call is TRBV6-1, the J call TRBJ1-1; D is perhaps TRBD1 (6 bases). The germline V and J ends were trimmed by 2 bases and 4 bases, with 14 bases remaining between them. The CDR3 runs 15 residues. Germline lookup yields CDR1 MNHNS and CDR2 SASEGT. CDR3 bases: TGTGCCAGCAGTGAAATGAAGGGGGTAGGCACTGAAGCTTTCTTT. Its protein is CASSEMKGVGTEAFF.

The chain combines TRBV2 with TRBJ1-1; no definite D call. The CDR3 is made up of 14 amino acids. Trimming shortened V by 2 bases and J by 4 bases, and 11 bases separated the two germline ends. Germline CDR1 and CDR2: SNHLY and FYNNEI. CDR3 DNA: TGTGCCAGCAGTGAAAGGCTGTCCTCCACTGAAGCTTTCTTT. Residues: CASSERLSSTEAFF.

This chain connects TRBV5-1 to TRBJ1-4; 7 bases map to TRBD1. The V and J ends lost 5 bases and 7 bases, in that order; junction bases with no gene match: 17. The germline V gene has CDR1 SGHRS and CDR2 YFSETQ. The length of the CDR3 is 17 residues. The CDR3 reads CASSRTGGQIEGEKLFF. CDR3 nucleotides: TGCGCCAGCAGTCGGACAGGCGGTCAGATTGAAGGTGAAAAACTGTTTTTT. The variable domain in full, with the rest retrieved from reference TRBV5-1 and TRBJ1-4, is KAGVTQTPRYLIKTRGQQVTLSCSPISGHRSVSWYQQTPGQGLQFLFEYFSETQRNKGNFPGRFSGRQFSNSRSEMNVSTLELGDSALYLCASSRTGGQIEGEKLFFGSGTQLSVL.

The CDR3 DNA follows: TGTGCCAGCAGCTTGCATGGACAGACCCAGTACTTC. Protein: CASSLHGQTQYF. The chain links TRBV7-6 to TRBJ2-5; D gene uncertain. The CDR3 is 12 amino acids. From germline, CDR1 is SGHVS and CDR2 FNYEAQ. Between the trimmed V and J ends, which lost 3 bases and 6 bases, there was a span of 8 bases.

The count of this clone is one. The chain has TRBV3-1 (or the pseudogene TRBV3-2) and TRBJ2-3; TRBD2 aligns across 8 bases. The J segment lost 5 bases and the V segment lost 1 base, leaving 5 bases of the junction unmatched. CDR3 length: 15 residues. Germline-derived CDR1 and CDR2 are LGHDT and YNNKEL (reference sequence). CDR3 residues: CASSQGGGPGDTQYF. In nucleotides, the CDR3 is TGTGCCAGCAGCCAAGGCGGGGGGCCAGGAGATACGCAGTATTTT.